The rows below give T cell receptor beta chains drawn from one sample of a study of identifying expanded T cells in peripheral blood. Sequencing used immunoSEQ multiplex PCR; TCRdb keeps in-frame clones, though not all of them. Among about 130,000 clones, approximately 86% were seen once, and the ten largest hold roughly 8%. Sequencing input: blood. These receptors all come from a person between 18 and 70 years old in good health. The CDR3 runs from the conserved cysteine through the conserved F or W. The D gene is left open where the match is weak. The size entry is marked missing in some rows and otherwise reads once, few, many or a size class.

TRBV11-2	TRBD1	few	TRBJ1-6	CASRSGQGHSPLHF	TGTGCCAGCAGATCCGGACAGGGACATTCACCCCTCCACTTT
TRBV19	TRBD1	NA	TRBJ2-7	CASSLSGQGLSEQYF	TGTGCCAGTAGTCTGAGCGGACAGGGCTTAAGCGAGCAGTACTTC
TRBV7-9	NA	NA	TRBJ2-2	CASSLIQGRTGELFF	TGTGCCAGCAGCTTAATACAGGGACGCACCGGGGAGCTGTTTTTT
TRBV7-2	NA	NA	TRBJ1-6	CASSLGVPNSPLHF	TGTGCCAGCAGCCTAGGGGTCCCTAATTCACCCCTCCACTTT
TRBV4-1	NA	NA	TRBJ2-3	CASSQDRNWASTQYF	TGCGCCAGCAGCCAAGATCGTAACTGGGCGAGCACGCAGTATTTT
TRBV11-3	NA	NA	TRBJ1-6	CASSSSPDQRRSPLHF	TGTGCCAGCAGCTCCTCCCCCGACCAGCGTCGGTCACCCCTCCACTTT
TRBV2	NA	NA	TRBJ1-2	CASSEQGSGYTF	TGTGCCAGCAGTGAACAGGGGAGTGGGTACACCTTC
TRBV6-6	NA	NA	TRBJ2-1	CASLGETSSYNEQFF	TGTGCCAGCCTCGGGGAAACCAGCTCCTACAATGAGCAGTTCTTC
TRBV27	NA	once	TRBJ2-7	CASSQGLTYEQYF	TGTGCCAGCAGTCAGGGCCTAACCTACGAGCAGTACTTC
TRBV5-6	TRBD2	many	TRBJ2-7	CASSFSGLVEQYF	TGTGCCAGCAGCTTTAGCGGGTTAGTCGAGCAGTACTTC
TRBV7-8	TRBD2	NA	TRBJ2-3	CASKLAGITDTQYF	TGTGCCAGCAAGCTAGCGGGGATAACAGATACGCAGTATTTT
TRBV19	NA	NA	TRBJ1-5	CASISKDSYSNQPQHF	TGTGCCAGTATTTCGAAGGACAGTTATAGCAATCAGCCCCAGCATTTT
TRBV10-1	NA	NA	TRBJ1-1	CASSKRPGTLNTEAFF	TGCGCCAGCAGCAAGCGTCCCGGGACGTTGAACACTGAAGCTTTCTTT
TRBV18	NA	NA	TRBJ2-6	CASSPIDSGANVLTF	TGTGCCAGCTCACCAATTGACTCTGGGGCCAACGTCCTGACTTTC
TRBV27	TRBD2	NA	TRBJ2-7	CASGGLALGYEQYF	TGTGCCAGCGGGGGACTAGCTCTTGGATACGAGCAGTACTTC
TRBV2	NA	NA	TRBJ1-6	CASSVRGEFSPLHF	TGTGCCAGCAGTGTGCGGGGCGAATTTTCACCCCTCCACTTT
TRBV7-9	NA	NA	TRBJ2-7	CASSSSGHYYEQYF	TGTGCCAGCAGCTCATCGGGACACTACTACGAGCAGTACTTC
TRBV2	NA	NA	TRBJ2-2	CASSTNTGELFF	TGTGCCAGCAGTACGAACACCGGGGAGCTGTTTTTT
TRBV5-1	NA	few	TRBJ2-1	CASSSGTNSYNEQFF	TGCGCCAGCAGCTCGGGGACAAATTCCTACAATGAGCAGTTCTTC